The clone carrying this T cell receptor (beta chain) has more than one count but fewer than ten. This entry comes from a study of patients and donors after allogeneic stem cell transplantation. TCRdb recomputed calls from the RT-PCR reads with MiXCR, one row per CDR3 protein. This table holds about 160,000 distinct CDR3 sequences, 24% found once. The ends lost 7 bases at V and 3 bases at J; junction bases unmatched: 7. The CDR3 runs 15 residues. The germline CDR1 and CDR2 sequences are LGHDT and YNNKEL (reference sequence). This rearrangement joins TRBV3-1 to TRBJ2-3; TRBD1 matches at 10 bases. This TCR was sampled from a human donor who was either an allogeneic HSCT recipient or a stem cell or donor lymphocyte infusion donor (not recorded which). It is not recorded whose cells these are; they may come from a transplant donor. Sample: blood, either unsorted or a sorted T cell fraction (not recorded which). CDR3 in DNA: TGTGCCAGCACCATGGGACAGGGGAGGACAGATACGCAGTATTTT. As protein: CASTMGQGRTDTQYF.